This T cell receptor beta chain was sequenced during a study of graft-versus-host responses after intestinal transplantation. For the study at large: Recipients received multivisceral, liver-intestinal, or isolated intestinal transplants. Tacrolimus and steroids were given for around three years to all recipients after anti-thymocyte globulin induction. General study findings and limits: Association was observed between peak circulating GvH clone levels and early post-transplant HvG declines. Some GvH clones appeared in ileal mucosa or blood before recipient bone marrow.

Generated by immunoSEQ multiplex PCR, the TCRdb table keeps only in-frame clones and is missing some. The repertoire holds over 90,000 clones, with 90% to 95% as singletons. Concerning this clone itself: Its matching antigen is unknown.

In germline, CDR1 is SGHAT, CDR2 FQDESV (reference sequence). The CDR3 sequence is 12 residues long. V lost 5 bases, J lost 3 bases, and 8 bases lay in between. V is TRBV11-1 and J is TRBJ2-7; no reliable D call. The sequence derives from a human donor who was the organ donor for an intestinal transplant. Sequencing was performed on unstimulated CD4+ T cells sorted from spleen or lymph node cells, taken before transplant. Here the CDR3 reads CASSPTGYEQYF. In nucleotides, the CDR3 is TGTGCCAGCAGCCCCACGGGCTACGAGCAGTACTTC. The whole variable domain, filled in from reference TRBV11-1 and TRBJ2-7, reads EAEVAQSPRYKITEKSQAVAFWCDPISGHATLYWYRQILGQGPELLVQFQDESVVDDSQLPKDRFSAERLKGVDSTLKIQPAELGDSAMYLCASSPTGYEQYFGPGTRLTVT.